This entry lists 15 T cell receptor beta chains sequenced from one sample in a study of CD8 T cells in ankylosing spondylitis. MiXCR, applied by TCRdb to the 5' RACE reads, yields one record per CDR3 protein. The sample yields 190,000 or so distinct CDR3 sequences, around 13% seen once. Sequenced material: blood, either unsorted or a sorted T cell fraction (not recorded which). The receptors were gathered from a male donor with ankylosing spondylitis or in good health (not recorded which).

The sample holds a few counts of this clonotype. The chain employs TRBV15 and TRBJ2-5; 9 bases match TRBD1. This CDR3 spans 17 amino acids. The V gene end was trimmed by 5 bases and the J gene end by 3 bases; junction bases not matched to a gene: 13. Per the germline V gene, CDR1 is LNHNV and CDR2 is YYDKDF (reference sequence). The CDR3 bases are TGTGCCACCAGCCTCTTCCCCCTACGGACAGGGGAAGAGACCCAGTACTTC. Its protein product is CATSLFPLRTGEETQYF.

This chain joins TRBV12-1 and TRBJ2-1; the D call in the table, TRBD1, was not verified against the DNA. TRBV12-1 is annotated as a pseudogene. The CDR3 totals 16 residues. In DNA form, the CDR3 reads TGTGCCAGCAGCTCCGGGCTTGACAGGGAGGACAATGCGCCATTCTTC. Translating it yields CASSSGLDREDNAPFF.

The CDR3 bases are TGTGCCAGCAGTCCCCAGGGCAGAGGGGAAAAACTGTTTTTT. Protein sequence: CASSPQGRGEKLFF. This chain connects TRBV12-3 or TRBV12-4 to TRBJ1-4; D perhaps matches TRBD1 (5 bases). V shed 5 bases and J shed 8 bases, with 15 bases lying between them. The CDR3 contains 14 residues.

A few counts support this clonotype. V is TRBV5-4 and J is TRBJ2-1; D is unresolved. The length of the CDR3 is 15 residues. The germline V gene has CDR1 SGHNT and CDR2 YYREEE (reference sequence). The germline V and J ends were trimmed by 0 bases and 3 bases, with 10 bases remaining between them. The CDR3, as DNA: TGTGCCAGCAGCTTGGAACCAACTGACTACAATGAGCAGTTCTTC. Its translation is CASSLEPTDYNEQFF.

This clonotype was observed a few times. This rearrangement joins TRBV5-6 to TRBJ1-3; D unresolved. V was trimmed by 2 bases and J by 0 bases, leaving 9 bases between them. The CDR3 runs to 15 residues. Germline V gene data show CDR1 as SGHDT and CDR2 as YYEEEE. CDR3 amino acids: CASSFGSLSGNTIYF. CDR3 nucleotide sequence: TGTGCCAGCAGCTTCGGAAGTCTCTCTGGAAACACCATATATTTT.

This clonotype was seen repeatedly, ten times or more. This chain links TRBV4-2 with TRBJ2-5; TRBD2 agrees at 8 bases. V lost 0 bases, J lost 2 bases, and 2 bases stayed unmatched. The CDR3 has 15 amino acids. Germline CDR1 is LGHNA and CDR2 is YNFKEQ. This CDR3 reads CASSQDRGGQETQYF. Here the CDR3 DNA reads TGTGCCAGCAGCCAAGATCGGGGGGGGCAAGAGACCCAGTACTTC.

This clonotype has only a few counts. The chain is built from TRBV7-9 and TRBJ2-3; 7 bases match TRBD1. There are 15 residues in the CDR3. CDR1 is SEHNR, CDR2 FQNEAQ, per germline (reference sequence). Trimming cost V 1 base and J 2 bases; bases outside gene matches: 3. The CDR3 sequence is CASSLVRGPTDTQYF. CDR3 bases: TGTGCCAGCAGCTTAGTGAGGGGGCCCACAGATACGCAGTATTTT.

This chain links TRBV30 with TRBJ1-2; TRBD1 matches at 8 bases. The CDR3 is made up of 13 amino acids. Germline CDR1 and CDR2: GTSNPN and SVGIG (reference sequence). V shed 0 bases and J 8 bases; nucleotides not matched to a gene: 5. Written as DNA, the CDR3 is TGTGCCTGGAGTGTGGGGACAGGCGGCGGCTACACCTTC. Translation: CAWSVGTGGGYTF.

This clonotype appeared a few times. This chain connects TRBV7-9 to TRBJ2-1; no clear D gene. CDR3 size: 12 residues. The germline gives CDR1 SEHNR, CDR2 FQNEAQ (reference sequence). The ends were cut back, 5 bases at V and 3 bases at J, with 5 bases in the middle. The CDR3 region is CASSIRYNEQFF. CDR3 in DNA: TGTGCCAGCAGCATCCGCTACAATGAGCAGTTCTTC. The whole variable domain, remainder taken from reference TRBV7-9 and TRBJ2-1, is DTGVSQNPRHKITKRGQNVTFRCDPISEHNRLYWYRQTLGQGPEFLTYFQNEAQLEKSRLLSDRFSAERPKGSFSTLEIQRTEQGDSAMYLCASSIRYNEQFFGPGTRLTVL.

This clonotype was seen a few times. The chain has TRBV27 and TRBJ1-2; D uncertain. V lost 8 bases to trimming and J lost 8 bases, with 21 bases between them. Germline V gene data show CDR1 as MNHEY and CDR2 as SMNVEV (reference sequence). CDR3 length: 14 amino acids. The DNA for the CDR3 is TGTGCCAGCTCTCCCCGATCGGGCGCGGAAGGCTACACCTTC. This sequence encodes CASSPRSGAEGYTF.

This clonotype was detected only a few times. The genes are TRBV4-1 and TRBJ1-5; possible D gene TRBD1, 5 bases. The germline V gene encodes CDR1 MGHRA and CDR2 YSYEKL. The CDR3 loop spans 15 amino acids. V was pared by 1 base and J by 4 bases, with 11 bases between. Here the CDR3 reads CASSQVQGANQPQHF. Written as DNA, the CDR3 is TGCGCCAGCAGCCAAGTTCAGGGAGCTAATCAGCCCCAGCATTTT.

The sample holds a few counts of this clonotype. V and J are TRBV9 and TRBJ1-1, with TRBD1 as a possible D gene (5 bases). The ends were cut back, 4 bases at V and 3 bases at J, with 19 bases in the middle. Germline lookup yields CDR1 SGDLS and CDR2 YYNGEE. CDR3 length: 16 residues. The CDR3 DNA sequence: TGTGCCAGCAGCCCATCCACCGACAGCTTTCACACTGAAGCTTTCTTT. Its translation is CASSPSTDSFHTEAFF.

This clonotype was found a few times. The gene calls are TRBV12-5 and TRBJ1-1; D unclear. The CDR3 sequence is 12 residues long. Trimming shortened V by 1 base and J by 3 bases, and 3 bases separated the two germline ends. Germline V CDR1 and CDR2: LGHNT, FRNRAP. The CDR3 protein is CASGLEDTEAFF. CDR3 coding DNA: TGTGCTAGTGGTTTGGAGGACACTGAAGCTTTCTTT.

This clonotype was seen many times. The chain links TRBV27 to TRBJ2-2, with 11 bases identical to TRBD2. With V trimmed by 5 bases and J by 3 bases, 5 bases remained unmatched. From germline, CDR1 is MNHEY and CDR2 SMNVEV (reference sequence). CDR3 size: 16 residues. The CDR3 DNA reads TGTGCCAGCAGTGACGGGACTAGCGGATACACCGGGGAGCTGTTTTTT. It yields the protein CASSDGTSGYTGELFF.

The chain joins TRBV5-1 to TRBJ2-5; D uncertain. The CDR3 loop spans 13 amino acids. Germline V gene data show CDR1 as SGHRS and CDR2 as YFSETQ. V lost 7 bases and J 1 base, leaving 11 bases between the germline ends. The CDR3 nucleotides are TGCGCCAGCCAGCCCCCCAGCCAAGAGACCCAGTACTTC. It translates to CASQPPSQETQYF.